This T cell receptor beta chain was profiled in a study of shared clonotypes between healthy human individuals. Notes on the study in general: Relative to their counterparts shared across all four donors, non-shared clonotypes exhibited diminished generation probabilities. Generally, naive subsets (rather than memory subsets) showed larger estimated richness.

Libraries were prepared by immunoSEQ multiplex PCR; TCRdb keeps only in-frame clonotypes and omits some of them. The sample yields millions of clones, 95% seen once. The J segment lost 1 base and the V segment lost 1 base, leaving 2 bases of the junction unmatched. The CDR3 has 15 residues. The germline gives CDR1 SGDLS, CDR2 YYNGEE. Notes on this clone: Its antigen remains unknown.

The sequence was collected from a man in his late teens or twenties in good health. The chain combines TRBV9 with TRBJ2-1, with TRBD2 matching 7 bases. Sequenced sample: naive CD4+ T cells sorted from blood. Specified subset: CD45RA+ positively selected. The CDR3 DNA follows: TGTGCCAGCAGCGTAAATAGCGGGTCCTACAATGAGCAGTTCTTC. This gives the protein CASSVNSGSYNEQFF.